This TCR beta chain was observed in a study of blood T cell repertoires in COVID-19. Original handling: It was from reference gene primer amplification that nucleated cell counts were estimated. TCRdb's table, derived via immunoSEQ multiplex PCR, lists solely in-frame clones and lacks some. Clone size and the V and J calls come from that table; the DNA yielded D and trimming. The repertoire holds some 270,000 clones, with approximately 84% as singletons. Individuals drawn from under 30 US areas were about 18 to 100 years old. Participant-reported clinical history was the basis for cohort assignment. The study counted Cohort 3 donors as recovered given two negative PCRs, clearance, or symptom resolution. CDR3 length: 14 residues. Germline values: CDR1 MNHEY, CDR2 SVGAGI. V shed 6 bases, J shed 8 bases, and the junction held 12 bases outside the gene matches.

The chain carries TRBV6-5 and TRBJ1-2; TRBD1 agrees at 7 bases. The receptor comes from a man aged 45 to 65 who had recovered from COVID-19. Sequencing was performed on PBMCs or T cells enriched from blood (not recorded which). The CDR3 nucleotides read TGTGCCAGCAGCCGCATGGGCGACAGGGTCGGCTACACCTTC. This codes for CASSRMGDRVGYTF.